The subject of this entry is one TCR beta chain. This CDR3 is built from 16 residues. Trimming took off 3 bases at V and 0 bases at J, with 15 bases between the two ends. CDR1 is SGDLS, CDR2 YYNGEE, per germline. Vbeta (60) and Jbeta (13) primers were used in the PCR. Generated by immunoSEQ multiplex PCR, the TCRdb table keeps only in-frame clones and is missing some. The sample holds roughly 170,000 clones, 71% seen once. This sample was taken from a study of cytomegalovirus exposure and HLA in healthy donors. The sequence was obtained from a girl under 18 in good health and CMV-seronegative. Sequencing was done on a sample of PBMCs. The chain carries TRBV9 and TRBJ1-1; D possibly corresponds to TRBD1 (6 bases). In nucleotides, the CDR3 is TGTGCCAGCAGCGCCAACAGGGCCAGCTTGAACACTGAAGCTTTCTTT. Translation: CASSANRASLNTEAFF.